The clone carrying this T cell receptor (beta chain) came up a few times. Its target is not known. The entry originates in a study of T cell repertoires in cytomegalovirus infection. Study as a whole: Indications came from public TCR beta signatures; they pointed to CMV infection and to a matching HLA type.

This CDR3 spans 15 amino acids. The V end lost 1 base, the J end lost 1 base, and 7 bases lay between the germline ends. Germline CDR1 reads SGHTA; CDR2 reads FQGNSA. Study outcomes and limitations: In two of eight donors, the top clonotype was HLA-C-restricted CMV-specific.

TCRdb re-analysed the reads in MiXCR, keeping a single row per CDR3 protein. The sample lists roughly 68,000 distinct CDR3 sequences, approximately 24% occurring once. The V gene is TRBV7-2, the J gene TRBJ1-4; TRBD1 might be the D (5 bases). The TCR was taken from a human donor in good health (CMV status not recorded). Some clones in this sample may be carry-over from other donors' samples. The material sequenced was PBMCs, sequenced either directly or after in vitro stimulation (not recorded which). The chain's CDR3 is CASSLVRGTNEKLFF. CDR3 bases: TGTGCCAGCAGCTTAGTAAGGGGAACTAATGAAAAACTGTTTTTT.